This is a list of T cell receptor beta chains from one sample in a study of PD-1 blockade in classical Hodgkin lymphoma. Profiled with immunoSEQ multiplex PCR; TCRdb holds only in-frame clones, not every one. The sample holds around 50,000 clones, about 75% seen once. The starting material was peripheral blood mononuclear cells (PBMCs), obtained before the fourth cycle of nivolumab. The receptors were gathered from a human donor with classical Hodgkin lymphoma. The CDR3 runs from the conserved cysteine through the conserved F or W.

v_call	j_call	cdr3_aa
TRBV9	TRBJ2-7	CASSVDMKHEQYF
TRBV7-2	TRBJ2-7	CASSLTGANYEQYF
TRBV5-1	TRBJ2-7	CASSLGGYSAYEQYF
TRBV7-9	TRBJ2-1	CASSLLQGNEQFF
TRBV7-3	TRBJ2-5	CASSLGGSRETQYF
TRBV28	TRBJ1-3	CASSLRSRAEYF
TRBV7-2	TRBJ2-7	CASSRQQGAYEQYF
TRBV7-9	TRBJ2-2	CASSFTSAGELFF
TRBV5-1	TRBJ2-1	CASSLVTDINSYNEQFF
TRBV29-1	TRBJ1-4	CSVEDRELANEKLFF
TRBV19	TRBJ1-3	CASSMTSGNTIYF
TRBV19	TRBJ2-3	CASKLAGVTTDTQYF
TRBV4-2	TRBJ2-3	CASSPGTSGSIVTDTQYF
TRBV13	TRBJ2-1	CASSLGLAGGPGRNEQFF
TRBV2	TRBJ2-7	CASRENRDRVYEQYF
TRBV28	TRBJ1-5	CASSQQGSLQPQHF
TRBV9	TRBJ1-2	CASPAGAHYGYTF
TRBV2	TRBJ2-2	CASSETGGLGELFF
TRBV19	TRBJ2-3	CASSLAGGGDTQYF
TRBV19	TRBJ1-4	CASSMTGTRDEKLFF
TRBV9	TRBJ2-1	CASSVVGVSSDEQFF
TRBV6-1	TRBJ1-4	CASIGGEKLFF